The rows below give T cell receptor beta chains drawn from one sample of a study of monozygotic twins with inflammatory bowel disease. TCRdb reanalyzed the 5' RACE reads, giving one entry per CDR3 protein sequence and no DNA. The table lists about 85,000 distinct CDR3 sequences. The sample was blood. The receptor set was obtained from a human donor with ulcerative colitis or Crohn's disease, or a healthy co-twin of an affected twin (not recorded which). The CDR3 runs from the conserved cysteine through the conserved F or W.

j_gene: TRBJ1-5
v_gene: TRBV19
CDR3aa: CASSDHGTAPHQPQHF

j_gene: TRBJ2-3
v_gene: TRBV7-9
CDR3aa: CASNIIVDRWYF

j_gene: TRBJ2-5
v_gene: TRBV7-8
CDR3aa: CASSSYRDGGTQYF

j_gene: TRBJ2-3
v_gene: TRBV5-1
CDR3aa: CASNGQGGSEDTQYF

j_gene: TRBJ2-7
v_gene: TRBV5-1
CDR3aa: CASSVGPYEQYF

j_gene: TRBJ1-1
v_gene: TRBV7-9
CDR3aa: CASSLPDLGGTEAFF

j_gene: TRBJ1-1
v_gene: TRBV7-6
CDR3aa: CASSASEGTEAFF

j_gene: TRBJ1-1
v_gene: TRBV12-3/TRBV12-4
CDR3aa: CASSPHSASSTEAFF

j_gene: TRBJ1-1
v_gene: TRBV5-4
CDR3aa: CASSLSRDRNRRNTEAFF

j_gene: TRBJ1-2
v_gene: TRBV27
CDR3aa: CASSLRGQHYGYTF

j_gene: TRBJ1-6
v_gene: TRBV7-3
CDR3aa: CASGIMGRGTLHF

j_gene: TRBJ1-2
v_gene: TRBV7-2
CDR3aa: CASSFDRGGGYTF

j_gene: TRBJ1-1
v_gene: TRBV12-5
CDR3aa: CASRGREDTEAFF

j_gene: TRBJ2-5
v_gene: TRBV5-1
CDR3aa: CASSLADRYQETQYF

j_gene: TRBJ1-1
v_gene: TRBV18
CDR3aa: CASSDQDGVPNTEAFF

j_gene: TRBJ1-5
v_gene: TRBV20-1
CDR3aa: CSASDNSNQPQHF

j_gene: TRBJ2-5
v_gene: TRBV20-1
CDR3aa: CSATGTGSWETQYF

j_gene: TRBJ1-5
v_gene: TRBV6-5
CDR3aa: CASSSRRGGNQPQHF

j_gene: TRBJ2-7
v_gene: TRBV20-1
CDR3aa: CSARAPRYEQYF

j_gene: TRBJ2-7
v_gene: TRBV20-1
CDR3aa: CSAAPPGQGTNEQYF